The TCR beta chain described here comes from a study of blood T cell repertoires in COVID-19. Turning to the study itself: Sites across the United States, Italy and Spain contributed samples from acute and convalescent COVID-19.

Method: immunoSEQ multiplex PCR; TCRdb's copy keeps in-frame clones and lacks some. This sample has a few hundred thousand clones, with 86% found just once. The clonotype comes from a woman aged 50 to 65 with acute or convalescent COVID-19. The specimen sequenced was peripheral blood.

CDR3 amino acids: CASSQGTSGRAEQFF. DNA of the CDR3: TGTGCCAGCAGCCAAGGGACTAGCGGGAGGGCCGAGCAGTTCTTC. The rearrangement links TRBV3-1 (or the pseudogene TRBV3-2) to TRBJ2-1; 15 nucleotides line up with TRBD2. This CDR3 has 15 residues. CDR1 is LGHDT and CDR2 is YNNKEL in the germline V gene (reference sequence). J was trimmed by 10 bases and V by 1 base; bases with no gene match: 2.